A selection of T cell receptor beta chains follows, all from one sample in a study of cytomegalovirus exposure and HLA in healthy donors. Only in-frame clones appear in the TCRdb table, and some are missing; sequencing was by immunoSEQ multiplex PCR. The sample yields 170,000 or so clones, around 80% seen once. The sample comprised PBMCs. The receptors derive from a woman aged 50 to 60 in good health and CMV-seropositive. The CDR3 runs from the conserved cysteine through the conserved F or W. The D gene is left open where the match is weak. Size tells how often a clone was seen (once, few, many) or the class of an expanded clone, and some rows leave it out.

d_gene	j_gene	v_gene	abundance	CDR3nt	CDR3aa
TRBD2	TRBJ2-3	TRBV5-1	NA	TGCGCCAGCAGCCTAAGAGGGACTAGCGAAAATACGCAGTATTTT	CASSLRGTSENTQYF
TRBD2	TRBJ2-1	TRBV15	NA	TGTGCCACCAGCAGAGATCTGGGGGGGGGTGAGCAGTTCTTC	CATSRDLGGGEQFF
NA	TRBJ2-3	TRBV5-4	NA	TGTGCCAGCAGCCCGCGGGGAGGAGAAGATACGCAGTATTTT	CASSPRGGEDTQYF
NA	TRBJ2-4	TRBV6-1	few	TGTGCCAGCAGTGTTCAAGCCAAAAACATTCAGTACTTC	CASSVQAKNIQYF
TRBD2	TRBJ2-7	TRBV7-2	NA	TGTGCCAGCAGCTTAGCAGGGACTAGCGGGGGGCCTATCTACGAGCAGTACTTC	CASSLAGTSGGPIYEQYF
NA	TRBJ1-4	TRBV6-5	NA	TGTGCCAGCAGCCCCGGTGGAGGGTATGAAAAACTGTTTTTT	CASSPGGGYEKLFF
NA	TRBJ1-5	TRBV30	NA	TGTGCCTGTACCAACAGGGTGAGCAATCAGCCCCAGCATTTT	CACTNRVSNQPQHF
TRBD2	TRBJ2-1	TRBV6-6	NA	TGTGCCAGCAGTCGACTAGCGGGGGCCCATTACAATGAGCAGTTCTTC	CASSRLAGAHYNEQFF
NA	TRBJ2-3	TRBV4-1	NA	TGCGCCAGCAGTCTGGCCCAGCCCGGGACAGATACGCAGTATTTT	CASSLAQPGTDTQYF
TRBD2	TRBJ2-4	TRBV6-6	NA	TGTGCCAGCAGGACTAGCCTAAACATTCAGTACTTC	CASRTSLNIQYF
NA	TRBJ1-3	TRBV4-2	NA	TGTGCCAGCAGCCCTTTTCAGGGGACTGGAAACACCATATATTTT	CASSPFQGTGNTIYF
NA	TRBJ1-5	TRBV5-5	NA	TGTGCCAGCAGTTATTCCTATAATAGCAATCAGCCCCAGCATTTT	CASSYSYNSNQPQHF
NA	TRBJ1-2	TRBV2	NA	TGTGCCAGCAGTGACCCAACAGCTGGCTACACCTTC	CASSDPTAGYTF
NA	TRBJ2-7	TRBV6-1	NA	TGTGCCAGCAGCCGCAGCTCCTACGAGCAGTACTTC	CASSRSSYEQYF
NA	TRBJ2-1	TRBV10-3	NA	TGTGCCATCAGTGAGTTAGCCCCTTCAGAGCAGTTCTTC	CAISELAPSEQFF